This TCR beta chain was recorded in a study of T cells in Graves' hyperthyroidism and ophthalmopathy. This CDR3 spans 13 amino acids. V lost 4 bases to trimming and J lost 2 bases, with 10 bases between them. CDR1 and CDR2 from the germline V gene are SQVTM and ANQGSEA. In its sample, this clonotype was seen many times. Fresh peripheral blood, 10 ml, was the source of the PBMCs. The source material, RNA transcripts, was used to amplify TCR beta CDR3 regions. A set of HTBI primers served as the primers for a first-round RT-PCR of the TCR CDR3. MiXCR, run by TCRdb on the multiplex PCR reads, gives a single entry per CDR3 protein. Of 100,000 to 140,000 distinct CDR3 sequences in the sample, about 16% are singletons; the top ten hold about 42%.

This sequence joins TRBV29-1 and TRBJ2-3; TRBD1 or TRBD2 may be the D gene (5 bases each). Sequencing was performed on blood. The receptor was derived from a woman in her forties or fifties with Graves' hyperthyroidism. The CDR3 protein is CSVVQGATDTQYF. CDR3 coding DNA: TGCAGCGTTGTTCAGGGAGCCACAGATACGCAGTATTTT.